A selection of T cell receptor beta chains follows, all from one sample in a study of blood T cell repertoires in COVID-19. Assay: immunoSEQ multiplex PCR; the TCRdb copy retains only in-frame clones and omits some. The table records just over 650,000 clones, over 80% of them present only once. Sequencing was done on a sample of peripheral blood. The receptors come from a woman aged 18-29 years with acute or convalescent COVID-19. CDR3s include the opening cysteine and the closing phenylalanine or tryptophan. The order of the fields is V gene, clone size, D gene, J gene, CDR3 DNA, CDR3 protein. D genes are given only for firm matches. Where a row states a size, it is once, few, many or the class of an expanded clone; other rows omit it.

>TRBV7-8|-|TRBD1|TRBJ2-5
TGTGCCAGCAGCTCCGGACAGGGGAGTTGGGAGACCCAGTACTTC
CASSSGQGSWETQYF
>TRBV28|-|-|TRBJ1-1
TGTGCCAGCAGTTTATGGTCAGCGGGGGGAACTGAAGCTTTCTTT
CASSLWSAGGTEAFF
>TRBV5-1|few|-|TRBJ1-1
TGCGCCAGCAGCGGCCTTGGACGGGGGAACACTGAAGCTTTCTTT
CASSGLGRGNTEAFF
>TRBV30|-|-|TRBJ1-1
TGTGCCTGGCTACTAGTAGGACCCGCAGGAGGAACTGAAGCTTTCTTT
CAWLLVGPAGGTEAFF
>TRBV19|-|-|TRBJ2-1
TGTGCCAGTAGTGACCCGCGACAGCTAAAGGTCGATGAGCAGTTCTTC
CASSDPRQLKVDEQFF
>TRBV2|once|-|TRBJ2-7
TGTGCCAGCGTGCTTAGCGACTCCTACGAGCAGTACTTC
CASVLSDSYEQYF
>TRBV7-2|-|-|TRBJ2-1
TGTGCCAGCAAGGGGACCTACAATGAGCAGTTCTTC
CASKGTYNEQFF
>TRBV3-1/TRBV3-2|-|-|TRBJ1-2
TGTGCCAGCAGCCTTGACAGATTAAACTATGGCTACACCTTC
CASSLDRLNYGYTF
>TRBV27|-|-|TRBJ1-5
TGTGCCAGCGCCATGAGGGTCAATCAGCCCCAGCATTTT
CASAMRVNQPQHF
>TRBV6-4|-|-|TRBJ1-6
TGTGCCAGCAGCGAGTCAAATAATTCACCCCTCCACTTT
CASSESNNSPLHF
>TRBV2|-|-|TRBJ1-5
TGTGCCAGCAGATATAGCAATCAGCCCCAGCATTTT
CASRYSNQPQHF
>TRBV29-1|-|TRBD1|TRBJ2-7
TGCAGCGCCCCGGGACAGGGGGTAGACGAGCAGTACTTC
CSAPGQGVDEQYF
>TRBV30|-|TRBD2|TRBJ2-5
TGTGCCTGGAGTGTAGCCCCTAGCGGGGGAAGAGAGACCCAGTACTTC
CAWSVAPSGGRETQYF
>TRBV7-2|-|-|TRBJ1-5
TGTGCCAGCAGCCCAGTCTGGGGCCGGTACAATCAGCCCCAGCATTTT
CASSPVWGRYNQPQHF
>TRBV7-9|few|TRBD1|TRBJ1-2
TGTGCCAGCAGCTCAAGCCTGACAGGGACCTATGGCTACACCTTC
CASSSSLTGTYGYTF
>TRBV5-6|-|TRBD2|TRBJ2-3
TGTGCCAGCAGCCCCAGCGGGGGTCTTAGCACAGATACGCAGTATTTT
CASSPSGGLSTDTQYF
>TRBV10-2|-|-|TRBJ1-2
TGCGCCAGCACTGAAGGGACTGGAGCTAACTATGGCTACACCTTC
CASTEGTGANYGYTF
>TRBV12-3/TRBV12-4|-|-|TRBJ2-1
TGTGCCATCAGCGGTAGCTCCTACAATGAGCAGTTCTTC
CAISGSSYNEQFF
>TRBV6-5|-|TRBD1|TRBJ1-2
TGTGCCAGCAGCCGGGGACAGAGTTATGGCTACACCTTC
CASSRGQSYGYTF
>TRBV6-6|-|-|TRBJ1-2
TGTGCCAGCAGACCCCGAGGAGCTACAACGCCTCATGGCTACACCTTC
CASRPRGATTPHGYTF
>TRBV11-1|-|-|TRBJ2-4
TGTGCCAGCAGCCTCGGTAGTGGGGGGAGAAACATTCAGTACTTC
CASSLGSGGRNIQYF
>TRBV2|-|TRBD2|TRBJ2-1
TGTGCCAGCAGGGTCCTAGCGGGGGGCGACAATGAGCAGTTCTTC
CASRVLAGGDNEQFF
>TRBV7-2|-|TRBD1|TRBJ1-2
TGTGCCAGCAGCTCCTACAGGGGCGGCTACACCTTC
CASSSYRGGYTF
>TRBV5-6|-|-|TRBJ1-1
TGTGCCAGCAGCCCCCTTTGGGGCCTGAACACTGAAGCTTTCTTT
CASSPLWGLNTEAFF
>TRBV6-1|-|-|TRBJ1-1
TGTGCCAGCAGTGAAGGGGTAGCGAACACTGAAGCTTTCTTT
CASSEGVANTEAFF
>TRBV27|-|-|TRBJ1-1
TGTGCCAGCAGTTCTTCAGACAACCTCATGGGAGCTTTCTTT
CASSSSDNLMGAFF
>TRBV21-1|-|-|TRBJ2-7
TGTGCCAGCAGCAAATGTGGGACAGGGTCGAGCTCCTACGAGCAGTACTTC
CASSKCGTGSSSYEQYF
>TRBV6-5|-|-|TRBJ1-2
TGTGCCAGCACCCTAGGGGGTGTCAACTATGGCTACACCTTC
CASTLGGVNYGYTF
>TRBV11-3|-|-|TRBJ2-2
TGTGCCAGCAGCTTAAGACAGGCAGGCACCGGGGAGCTGTTTTTT
CASSLRQAGTGELFF
>TRBV28|-|-|TRBJ1-1
TGTGCCGCCCGGGGTCACACTGAAGCTTTCTTT
CAARGHTEAFF
>TRBV10-3|-|TRBD1|TRBJ1-2
TGTGCCATCGGAGCCTCCGGGACAGGGGGCGGTGGCTACACCTTC
CAIGASGTGGGGYTF
>TRBV7-8|-|-|TRBJ1-1
TGTGCCAGCAGCTTAGTTCGGGAGACTGAAGCTTTCTTT
CASSLVRETEAFF
>TRBV4-1|-|-|TRBJ2-4
TGCGCCAGCAGCCAAGAGGGCTTCGGGGTCCCGGGGAACATTCAGTACTTC
CASSQEGFGVPGNIQYF
>TRBV6-5|-|TRBD1|TRBJ1-2
TGTGCCAGCAGTTCACATTCGACAGGGGACTATGGCTACACCTTC
CASSSHSTGDYGYTF
>TRBV18|-|-|TRBJ2-4
TGTGCCAGCTCACCCCAGATAGGAGTGGCCAAAAACATTCAGTACTTC
CASSPQIGVAKNIQYF
>TRBV5-8|-|-|TRBJ1-1
TGTGCCAGCAGCGGTCATGACGGGATTCGGACTGAAGCTTTCTTT
CASSGHDGIRTEAFF
>TRBV2|-|TRBD2|TRBJ2-7
TGTGCCAGCAGTGGGACTAGCGGCGGCGCCTCCTACGAGCAGTACTTC
CASSGTSGGASYEQYF
>TRBV7-2|-|-|TRBJ2-7
TGTGCCAGCAGCTTAGACAGGGCCGAGCAGTACTTC
CASSLDRAEQYF
>TRBV3-1/TRBV3-2|once|TRBD1|TRBJ1-6
TGTGCCAGCAGCCAGTCGGGACAGGGGTCTGCACCCCTCCACTTT
CASSQSGQGSAPLHF
>TRBV3-1/TRBV3-2|-|-|TRBJ2-2
TGTGCCAGCAGCTGGGGGGAGCGCACCGGGGAGCTGTTTTTT
CASSWGERTGELFF
>TRBV30|-|-|TRBJ1-2
TGTGCCTGGAGTATGTACAGGGATACGTATGGCTACACCTTC
CAWSMYRDTYGYTF
>TRBV29-1|few|-|TRBJ1-1
TGCAGCCTCTCAATCGGTGAAGCTTTCTTT
CSLSIGEAFF
>TRBV5-1|-|-|TRBJ1-1
TGCGCCAGCAGCTTGGTGGGGGCCAAGTACAAGAACACTGAAGCTTTCTTT
CASSLVGAKYKNTEAFF
>TRBV5-4|once|-|TRBJ1-1
TGTGCCAGCAGCCACAAAACCGGGACCCCGGGAGTAGCTTTCTTT
CASSHKTGTPGVAFF
>TRBV19|once|-|TRBJ2-7
TGTGCCAGTAGTAATAGCCAGAACTCCTACGAGCAGTACTTC
CASSNSQNSYEQYF
>TRBV6-5|-|TRBD2|TRBJ2-1
TGTGCCAGCAGTTACTCGGGACTAGCGGGGGAGTATGAGCAGTTCTTC
CASSYSGLAGEYEQFF
>TRBV6-6|few|-|TRBJ2-4
TGTGCCAGCAGTTACCAGGGGAACATTCAGTACTTC
CASSYQGNIQYF
>TRBV9|-|TRBD1|TRBJ2-2
TGTGCCAGCAGGGATACCGGGACAGGGAGCCCCGGGGAGCTGTTTTTT
CASRDTGTGSPGELFF